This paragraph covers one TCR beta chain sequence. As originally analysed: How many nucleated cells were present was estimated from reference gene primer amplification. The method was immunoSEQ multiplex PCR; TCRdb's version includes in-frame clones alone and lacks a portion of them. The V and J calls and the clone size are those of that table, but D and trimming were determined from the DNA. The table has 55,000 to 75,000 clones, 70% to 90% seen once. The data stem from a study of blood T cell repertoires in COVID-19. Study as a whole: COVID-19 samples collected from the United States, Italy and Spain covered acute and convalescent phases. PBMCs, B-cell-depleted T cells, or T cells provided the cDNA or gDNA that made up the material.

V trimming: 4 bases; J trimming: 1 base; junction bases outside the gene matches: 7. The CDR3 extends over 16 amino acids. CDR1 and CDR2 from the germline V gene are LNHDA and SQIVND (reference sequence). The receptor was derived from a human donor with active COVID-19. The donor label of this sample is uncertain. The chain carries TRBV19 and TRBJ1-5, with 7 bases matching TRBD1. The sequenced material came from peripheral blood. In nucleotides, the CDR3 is TGTGCCAGTAGTAACCAGGACAGGCGCAGCAATCAGCCCCAGCATTTT. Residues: CASSNQDRRSNQPQHF. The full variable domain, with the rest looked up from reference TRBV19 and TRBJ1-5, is DGGITQSPKYLFRKEGQNVTLSCEQNLNHDAMYWYRQDPGQGLRLIYYSQIVNDFQKGDIAEGYSVSREKKESFPLTVTSAQKNPTAFYLCASSNQDRRSNQPQHFGDGTRLSIL.